This TCR beta chain was profiled in a study of CXCR3-negative and CXCR3-positive naive CD8 T cells. Findings and limits, study-wide: Both naive subsets showed comparably high diversity, and memory CD8+ cells showed much lower diversity. Against CXCR3-negative naive cells, CXCR3-positive naive cells showed more hydrophobic TRB CDR3s.

CDR1 and CDR2 from the germline V gene are ENHRY and SYGVKD. The CDR3 contains 16 residues. Libraries of TRB cDNA were made by 5' RACE and carried UMIs. Following a re-call of the 5' RACE reads, TCRdb has one entry per CDR3 protein and lacks DNA. The sample holds roughly 110,000 distinct CDR3 sequences. A CD45RO-CCR7+CD27+CD95- phenotype identified naive CD8+ T cells. Points on this clonotype: Antigen unknown.

V gene TRBV10-3 combines with J gene TRBJ2-3. This receptor was obtained from a human donor in good health. Some clones in this sample may be carry-over from other donors' samples. The sequenced sample was naive CXCR3+ CD8+ T cells from blood. Subset given: CD45RO-CCR7+CD27+CD95- naive CD8+ T cells expressing CXCR3 (TNR3+). The CDR3 spells CAISETRQGYTDTQYF.